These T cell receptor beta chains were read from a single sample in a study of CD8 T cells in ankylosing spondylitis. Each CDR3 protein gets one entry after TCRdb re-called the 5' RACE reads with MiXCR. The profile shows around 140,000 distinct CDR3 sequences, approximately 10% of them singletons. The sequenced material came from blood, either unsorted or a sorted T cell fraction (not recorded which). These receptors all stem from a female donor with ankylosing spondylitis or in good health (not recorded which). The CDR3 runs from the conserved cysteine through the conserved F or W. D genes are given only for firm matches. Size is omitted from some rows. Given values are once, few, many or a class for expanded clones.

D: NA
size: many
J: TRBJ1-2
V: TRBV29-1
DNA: TGCAGCGTTAATCGGGGGACCTCTTTTGGCTACACCTTC
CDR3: CSVNRGTSFGYTF

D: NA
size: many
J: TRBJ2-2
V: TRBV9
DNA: TGTGCCAGCACCACGGGGCGGAGCCTCGGGGAGCTGTTTTTT
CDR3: CASTTGRSLGELFF

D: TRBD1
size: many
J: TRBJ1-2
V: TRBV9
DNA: TGTGCCAGCAGCCCCTGGAGGACAGGGGGCGCGAGTGGCTACACCTTC
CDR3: CASSPWRTGGASGYTF

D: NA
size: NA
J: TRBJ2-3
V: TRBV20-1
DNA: TGCAGTGCCTACGGAGCTTCCGCAGATACGCAGTATTTT
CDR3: CSAYGASADTQYF

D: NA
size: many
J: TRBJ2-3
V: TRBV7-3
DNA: TGTGCCAGCAGCCTCGAGACTACCACAGATACGCAGTATTTT
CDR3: CASSLETTTDTQYF

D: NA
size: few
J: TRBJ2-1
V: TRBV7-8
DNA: TGTGCCAGCAGCTCTGACAGAGGGTTTATAGATGAGCAGTTCTTC
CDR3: CASSSDRGFIDEQFF

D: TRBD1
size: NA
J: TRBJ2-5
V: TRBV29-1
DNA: TGCAGCGTCTGGGGTTTGAACAGGGGAGAGACCCAGTACTTC
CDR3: CSVWGLNRGETQYF

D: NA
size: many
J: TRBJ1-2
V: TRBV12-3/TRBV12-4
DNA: TGTGCCAGCAGTCCACAGGAGAACTATGGCTACACCTTC
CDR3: CASSPQENYGYTF

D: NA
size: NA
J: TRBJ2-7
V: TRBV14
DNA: TGTGCCAGCAGCCTTCTAAGGGGCAAAAACCGAGGGACATCTAGATACGAGCAGTACTTC
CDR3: CASSLLRGKNRGTSRYEQYF

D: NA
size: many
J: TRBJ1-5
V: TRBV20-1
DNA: TGCAGTGCTAGTGGGCAGATCACTAATCAGCCCCAGCATTTT
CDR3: CSASGQITNQPQHF

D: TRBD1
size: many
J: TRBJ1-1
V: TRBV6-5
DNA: TGTGCCAGCAGTTACTCGGGACAGATCCTGATTCAAGCTTTCTTT
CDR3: CASSYSGQILIQAFF

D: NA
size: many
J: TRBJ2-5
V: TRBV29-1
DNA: TGCAGCGTTGAAGAGTTCGCCCGACGGGAGACCCAGTACTTC
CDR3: CSVEEFARRETQYF

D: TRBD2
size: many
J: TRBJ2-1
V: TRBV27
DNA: TGTGCCAGCAGTCCGAGACTAGCGGGAGTTGTTGAGCAGTTCTTC
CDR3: CASSPRLAGVVEQFF

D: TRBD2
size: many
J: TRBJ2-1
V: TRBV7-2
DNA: TGTGCCAGCAGCCGGACTAGCTTCTCCTACAATGAGCAGTTCTTC
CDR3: CASSRTSFSYNEQFF

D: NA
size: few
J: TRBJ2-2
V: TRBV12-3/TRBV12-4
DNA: TGTGCCAGCAGTTTTGGGGGCAATGCCGGGGAGCTGTTTTTT
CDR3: CASSFGGNAGELFF

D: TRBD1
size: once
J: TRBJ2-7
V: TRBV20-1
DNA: TGCAGTGCTCCCCGACAGGGAGCCGGCGGCGAGCAGTACTTC
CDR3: CSAPRQGAGGEQYF

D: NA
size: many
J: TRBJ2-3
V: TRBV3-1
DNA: TGTGCCAGCAGCCAACGTTCCCGGGGTTACACAGATACGCAGTATTTT
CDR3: CASSQRSRGYTDTQYF

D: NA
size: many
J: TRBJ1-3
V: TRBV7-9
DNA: TGTGCCAGCAGCTTGGAGTCCAGGGAAGGAAACACCATATATTTT
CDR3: CASSLESREGNTIYF

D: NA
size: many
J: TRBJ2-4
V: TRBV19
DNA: TGTGCCAGTAGTGACCGGGCCCGAAACATTCAGTACTTC
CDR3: CASSDRARNIQYF

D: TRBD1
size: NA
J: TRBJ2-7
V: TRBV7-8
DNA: TGTACCAGCAGCGAAGGGACAGACTACGAACAGTACTTC
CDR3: CTSSEGTDYEQYF

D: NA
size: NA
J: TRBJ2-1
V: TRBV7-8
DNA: TGTGCCAGCAGCTTGGACCAGGGTAGCTCCTACAATGAGCAGTTCTTC
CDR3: CASSLDQGSSYNEQFF

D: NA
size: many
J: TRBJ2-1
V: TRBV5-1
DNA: TGCGCCAGCAGCTTCCGGGAGAGCTCCTACAATGAGCAGTTCTTC
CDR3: CASSFRESSYNEQFF

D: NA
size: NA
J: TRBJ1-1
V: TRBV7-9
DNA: TGTGCCAGCCACAGAGCCGGTGAGACAACTGAAGCTTTCTTT
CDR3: CASHRAGETTEAFF

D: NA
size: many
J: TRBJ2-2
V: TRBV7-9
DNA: TGTGCCAGCAGCAACAGGGACCACACCGGGGAGCTGTTTTTT
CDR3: CASSNRDHTGELFF

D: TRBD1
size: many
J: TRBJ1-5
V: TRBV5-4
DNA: TGTGCCAGCAGCTTGGAGGTGAGACAGGGGTCCAATCAGCCCCAGCATTTT
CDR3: CASSLEVRQGSNQPQHF